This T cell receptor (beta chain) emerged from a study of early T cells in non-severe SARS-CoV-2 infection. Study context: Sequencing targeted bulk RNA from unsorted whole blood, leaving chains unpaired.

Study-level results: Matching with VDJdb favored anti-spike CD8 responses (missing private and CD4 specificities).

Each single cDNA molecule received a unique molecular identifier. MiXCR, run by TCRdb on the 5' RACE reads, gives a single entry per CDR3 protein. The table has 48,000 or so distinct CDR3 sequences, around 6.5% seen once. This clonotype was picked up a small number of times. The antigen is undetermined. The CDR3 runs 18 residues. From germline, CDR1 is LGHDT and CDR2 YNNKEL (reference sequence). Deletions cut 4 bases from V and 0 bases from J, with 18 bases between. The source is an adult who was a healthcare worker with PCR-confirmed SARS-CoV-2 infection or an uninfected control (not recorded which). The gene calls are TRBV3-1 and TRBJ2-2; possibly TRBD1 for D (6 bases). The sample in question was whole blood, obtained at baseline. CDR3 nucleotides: TGTGCCAGCAGCCTATCAGGAACAGGACAGCCGAACACCGGGGAGCTGTTTTTT. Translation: CASSLSGTGQPNTGELFF.